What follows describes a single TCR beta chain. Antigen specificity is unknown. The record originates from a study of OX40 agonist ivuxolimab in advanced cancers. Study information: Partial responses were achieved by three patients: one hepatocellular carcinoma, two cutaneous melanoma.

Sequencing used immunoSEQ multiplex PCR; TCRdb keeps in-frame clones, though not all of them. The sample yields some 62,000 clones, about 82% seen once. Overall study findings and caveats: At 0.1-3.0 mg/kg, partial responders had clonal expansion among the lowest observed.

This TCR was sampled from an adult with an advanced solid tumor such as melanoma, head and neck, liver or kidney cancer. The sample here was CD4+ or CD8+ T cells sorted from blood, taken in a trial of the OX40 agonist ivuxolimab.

This CDR3 is CASSRQGEGGAFF. CDR3 DNA sequence: TGCGCCAGCAGCCGGCAGGGGGAGGGTGGAGCTTTCTTT. The V call is TRBV5-1, the J call TRBJ1-1; 7 nucleotides agree with TRBD1. Losses at the gene ends were 4 bases for V and 10 bases for J; bases not matched to a gene: 10. Germline CDR1 SGHRS, CDR2 YFSETQ. This CDR3 is built from 13 residues.